The 7 T cell receptor beta chains below come from one sample, sequenced in a study of CD8 T cells in ankylosing spondylitis. TCRdb reprocessed the 5' RACE reads via MiXCR and lists one record per CDR3 protein. The table has around 33,000 distinct CDR3 sequences, 7.2% seen once. Sequenced sample: blood, either unsorted or a sorted T cell fraction (not recorded which). Every receptor here comes from a male donor with ankylosing spondylitis or in good health (not recorded which).

This chain links TRBV7-9 with TRBJ2-7, with 7 positions matching TRBD1. The CDR3 consists of 13 residues. V shed 5 bases and J 2 bases; nucleotides not matched to a gene: 3. Germline CDR1 and CDR2: SEHNR and FQNEAQ (reference sequence). The CDR3 reads CASSATGPYEQYF. The CDR3 DNA is TGTGCCAGCAGCGCGACAGGGCCCTACGAGCAGTACTTC.

Many counts were recorded for this clonotype. The genes are TRBV5-1 and TRBJ2-7; TRBD2 matches 10 bases. This CDR3 spans 15 amino acids. J gave up 3 bases and V 3 bases, and 6 bases lay outside the gene matches. Germline loops: CDR1 SGHRS, CDR2 YFSETQ. CDR3 protein: CASSSAGGTIYEQYF. CDR3 sequence (DNA): TGCGCCAGCAGCTCAGCGGGAGGGACTATCTACGAGCAGTACTTC. The full variable domain, its missing parts supplied by reference TRBV5-1 and TRBJ2-7, is KAGVTQTPRYLIKTRGQQVTLSCSPISGHRSVSWYQQTPGQGLQFLFEYFSETQRNKGNFPGRFSGRQFSNSRSEMNVSTLELGDSALYLCASSSAGGTIYEQYFGPGTRLTVT.

In its sample, this clonotype was seen many times. The chain joins TRBV24-1 to TRBJ2-5; the match to TRBD2 covers 14 bases. After removal of 6 bases from V and 3 bases from J, the junction contained 8 bases not matched to a gene. The CDR3 consists of 17 residues. The V gene's germline CDR1 is KGHDR and CDR2 SFDVKD. CDR3 sequence: CATSSRPGLAGEETQYF. The CDR3 DNA is TGTGCCACCAGTTCACGCCCGGGACTAGCGGGAGAAGAGACCCAGTACTTC.

This clonotype has at least ten counts. The chain combines TRBV29-1 with TRBJ2-3; TRBD2 matches 12 bases. In germline, CDR1 is SQVTM, CDR2 ANQGSEA. V lost 7 bases and J lost 4; bases outside the gene matches: 12. The length of the CDR3 is 16 residues. The CDR3 nucleotides are TGCAGCGCCAGGACTAGCGGGAATCTCGTTCCAGATACGCAGTATTTT. It specifies CSARTSGNLVPDTQYF.

Comments on this clonotype: A single base separates this from a much larger clone, so it may be a read error. The chain carries TRBV23-1 and TRBJ2-1, with a weak D call TRBD2 (6 bases). TRBV23-1 is an ORF, with its function uncertain. The CDR3 totals 13 residues. The CDR3 loop reads CASSQGGINAQFF. CDR3 sequence (DNA): TGCGCCAGCAGTCAAGGAGGGATCAATGCGCAGTTCTTC.

Ten or more counts support this clonotype. The chain recombines TRBV3-1 with TRBJ1-4; 8 bases agree with TRBD1. The CDR3 runs to 17 residues. V lost 2 bases and J lost 8; bases outside the gene matches: 13. In germline, CDR1 is LGHDT, CDR2 YNNKEL (reference sequence). The CDR3 is CASSQKVLRTGSEKLFF. The CDR3 DNA follows: TGTGCCAGCAGCCAAAAGGTTTTGCGGACAGGGTCCGAAAAACTGTTTTTT.

This clonotype was recorded at least ten times. The chain links TRBV3-1 to TRBJ1-5, with D uncertain. V lost 1 base, J lost 6 bases, and 13 bases lay in between. Germline V gene data show CDR1 as LGHDT and CDR2 as YNNKEL (reference sequence). CDR3 length: 15 amino acids. The CDR3 nucleotides are TGTGCCAGCAGCCAAGGTGAGGCGGGTAGTCAGCCCCAGCATTTT. Encoded protein: CASSQGEAGSQPQHF.